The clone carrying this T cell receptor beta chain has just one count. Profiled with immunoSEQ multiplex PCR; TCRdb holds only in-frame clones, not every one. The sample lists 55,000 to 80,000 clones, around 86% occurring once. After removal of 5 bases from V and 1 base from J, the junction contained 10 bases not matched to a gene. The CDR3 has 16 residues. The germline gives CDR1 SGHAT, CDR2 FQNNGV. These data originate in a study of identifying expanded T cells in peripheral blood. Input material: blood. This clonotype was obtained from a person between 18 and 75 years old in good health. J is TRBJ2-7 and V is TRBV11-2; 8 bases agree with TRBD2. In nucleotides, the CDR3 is TGTGCCAGCAGCCCACGCCCGGGAGGGCTGTCCTACGAGCAGTACTTC. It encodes CASSPRPGGLSYEQYF.